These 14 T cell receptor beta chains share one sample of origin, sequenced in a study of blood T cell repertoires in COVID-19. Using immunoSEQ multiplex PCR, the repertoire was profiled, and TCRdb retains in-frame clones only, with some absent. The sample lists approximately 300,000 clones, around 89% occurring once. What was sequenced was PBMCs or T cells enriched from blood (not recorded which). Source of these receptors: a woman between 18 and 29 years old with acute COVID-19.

The CDR3 region has the DNA TGTGCCAGTAGGGAGCAAAAAGGCAGCTATAATTCACCCCTCCACTTT. This codes for CASREQKGSYNSPLHF. J is TRBJ1-6 and V is TRBV19; D is uncertain. Germline values: CDR1 LNHDA, CDR2 SQIVND (reference sequence). Between the trimmed V and J ends, which lost 6 bases and 3 bases, there was a span of 15 bases. This CDR3 is built from 16 residues.

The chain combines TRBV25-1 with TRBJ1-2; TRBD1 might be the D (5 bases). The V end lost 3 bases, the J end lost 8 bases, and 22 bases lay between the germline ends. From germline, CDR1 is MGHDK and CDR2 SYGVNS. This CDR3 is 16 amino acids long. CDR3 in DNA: TGTGCCAGCAGTGACCATCAGGCGGACCCGGGGGGGGGCTACACCTTC. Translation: CASSDHQADPGGGYTF.

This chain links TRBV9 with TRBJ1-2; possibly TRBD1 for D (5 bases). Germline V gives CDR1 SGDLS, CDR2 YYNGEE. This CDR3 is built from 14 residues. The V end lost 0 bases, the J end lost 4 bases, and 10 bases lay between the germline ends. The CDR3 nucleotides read TGTGCCAGCAGCGTAGGCGGGGCAGCCTATGGCTACACCTTC. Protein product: CASSVGGAAYGYTF.

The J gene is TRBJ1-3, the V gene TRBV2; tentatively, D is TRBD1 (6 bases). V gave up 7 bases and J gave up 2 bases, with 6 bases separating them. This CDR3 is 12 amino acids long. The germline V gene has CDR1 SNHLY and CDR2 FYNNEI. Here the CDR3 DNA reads TGTGCCAGCACAGGGGCTGGAAACACCATATATTTT. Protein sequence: CASTGAGNTIYF.

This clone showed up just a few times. The CDR3 nucleotides read TGTGCCAGCAGTTTAAAATCGTGGACAGGGAAGTTCATGGAAGCTTTCTTT. Amino acids: CASSLKSWTGKFMEAFF. The V gene is TRBV27, the J gene TRBJ1-1, with TRBD1 matching 8 bases. The CDR3 loop spans 17 amino acids. The germline V gene encodes CDR1 MNHEY and CDR2 SMNVEV (reference sequence). Losses at the gene ends were 2 bases for V and 8 bases for J; bases not matched to a gene: 16.

The CDR3 loop is CASSLQGVSNQPQHF. In DNA form, the CDR3 reads TGTGCCAGTAGTCTGCAGGGGGTATCCAATCAGCCCCAGCATTTT. The chain joins TRBV19 to TRBJ1-5, with 7 bases lining up with TRBD1. CDR3 length: 15 amino acids. V shed 5 bases, J shed 3 bases, and the junction held 7 bases outside the gene matches. Germline CDR1 LNHDA, CDR2 SQIVND (reference sequence).

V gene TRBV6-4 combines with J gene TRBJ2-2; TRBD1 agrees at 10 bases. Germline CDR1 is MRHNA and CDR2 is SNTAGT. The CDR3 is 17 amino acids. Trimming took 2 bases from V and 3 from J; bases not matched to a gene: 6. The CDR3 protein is CASSDSAGTGDTGELFF. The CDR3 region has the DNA TGTGCCAGCAGTGACAGCGCAGGGACAGGGGACACCGGGGAGCTGTTTTTT.

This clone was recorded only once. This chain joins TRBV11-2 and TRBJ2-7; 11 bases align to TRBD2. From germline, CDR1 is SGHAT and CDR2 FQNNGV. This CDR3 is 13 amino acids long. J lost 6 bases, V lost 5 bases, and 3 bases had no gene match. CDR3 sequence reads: CASSPGTSGEQYF. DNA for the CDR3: TGTGCCAGCAGCCCCGGGACTAGCGGCGAGCAGTACTTC.

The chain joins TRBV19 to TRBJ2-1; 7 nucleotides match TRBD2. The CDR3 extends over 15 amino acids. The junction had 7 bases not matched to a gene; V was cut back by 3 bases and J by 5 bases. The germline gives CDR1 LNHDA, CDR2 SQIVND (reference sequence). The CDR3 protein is CASSIGLADHNEQFF. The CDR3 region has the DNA TGTGCCAGTAGTATTGGCCTAGCGGATCACAATGAGCAGTTCTTC. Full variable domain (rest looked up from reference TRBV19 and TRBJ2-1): DGGITQSPKYLFRKEGQNVTLSCEQNLNHDAMYWYRQDPGQGLRLIYYSQIVNDFQKGDIAEGYSVSREKKESFPLTVTSAQKNPTAFYLCASSIGLADHNEQFFGPGTRLTVL.

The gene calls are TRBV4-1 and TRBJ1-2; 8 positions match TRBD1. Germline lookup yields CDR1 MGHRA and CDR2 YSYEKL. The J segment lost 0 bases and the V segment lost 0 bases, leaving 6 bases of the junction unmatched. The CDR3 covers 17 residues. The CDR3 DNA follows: TGCGCCAGCAGCCAAGAAGGTAGGGGACAGGCTAACTATGGCTACACCTTC. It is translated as CASSQEGRGQANYGYTF.

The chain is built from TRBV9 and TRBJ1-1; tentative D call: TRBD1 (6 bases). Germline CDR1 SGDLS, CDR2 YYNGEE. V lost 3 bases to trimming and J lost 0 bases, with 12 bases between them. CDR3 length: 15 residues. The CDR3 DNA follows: TGTGCCAGCAGCGCTCGGACAGCTTTGAACACTGAAGCTTTCTTT. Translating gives CASSARTALNTEAFF. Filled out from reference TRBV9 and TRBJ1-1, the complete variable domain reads DSGVTQTPKHLITATGQRVTLRCSPRSGDLSVYWYQQSLDQGLQFLIQYYNGEERAKGNILERFSAQQFPDLHSELNLSSLELGDSALYFCASSARTALNTEAFFGQGTRLTVV.

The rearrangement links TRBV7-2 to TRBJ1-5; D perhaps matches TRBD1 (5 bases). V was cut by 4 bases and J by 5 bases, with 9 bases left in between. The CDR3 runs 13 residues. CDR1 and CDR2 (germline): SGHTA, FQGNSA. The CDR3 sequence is CASSSQGDQPQHF. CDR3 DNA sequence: TGTGCCAGCAGCTCCCAGGGTGATCAGCCCCAGCATTTT.

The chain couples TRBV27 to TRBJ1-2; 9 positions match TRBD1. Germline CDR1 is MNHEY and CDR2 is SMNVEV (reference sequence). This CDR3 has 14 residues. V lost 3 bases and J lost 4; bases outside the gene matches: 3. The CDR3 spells CASSFTGGGYGYTF. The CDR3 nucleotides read TGTGCCAGCAGTTTCACAGGGGGCGGCTATGGCTACACCTTC.

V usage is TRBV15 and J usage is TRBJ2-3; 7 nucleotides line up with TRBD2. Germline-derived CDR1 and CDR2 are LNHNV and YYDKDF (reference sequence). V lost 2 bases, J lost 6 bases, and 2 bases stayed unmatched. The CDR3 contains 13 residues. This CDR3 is CATSRREGDTQYF. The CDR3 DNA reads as TGTGCCACCAGCAGAAGGGAGGGGGATACGCAGTATTTT.